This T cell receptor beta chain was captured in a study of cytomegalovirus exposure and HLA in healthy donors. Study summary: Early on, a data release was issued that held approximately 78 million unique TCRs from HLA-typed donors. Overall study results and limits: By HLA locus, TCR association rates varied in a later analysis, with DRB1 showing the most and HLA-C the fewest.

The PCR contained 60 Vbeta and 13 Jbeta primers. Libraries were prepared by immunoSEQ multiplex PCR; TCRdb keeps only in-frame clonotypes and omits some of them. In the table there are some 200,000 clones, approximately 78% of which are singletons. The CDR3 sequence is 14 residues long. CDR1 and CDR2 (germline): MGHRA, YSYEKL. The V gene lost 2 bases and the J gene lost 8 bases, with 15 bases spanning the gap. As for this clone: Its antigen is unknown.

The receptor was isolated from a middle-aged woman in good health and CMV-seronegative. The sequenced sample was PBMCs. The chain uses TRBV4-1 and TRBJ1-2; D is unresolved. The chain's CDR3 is CASSQNPGPGGYTF. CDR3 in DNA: TGCGCCAGCAGCCAAAATCCGGGTCCGGGGGGCTACACCTTC.